What follows are 18 T cell receptor beta chains derived from one specimen sequenced in a study of cytomegalovirus exposure and HLA in healthy donors (dated by TCRdb to between 2016 and 2019). Receptor libraries were prepared by the immunoSEQ multiplex PCR assay. The multiplex PCR relied on a mix of 60 forward primers for TCR Vbeta segments and 13 reverse primers for TCR Jbeta segments. TCRdb took over this immuneACCESS table, retaining in-frame rearrangements with V and J assigned. Such tables are incomplete; in checked studies, under half of the missing clones stem from an unresolved V gene, and the remainder is unexplained. The sample profile shows approximately 120,000 clones; approximately 80% of them were found once. The ten most abundant clones make up roughly 2% of the sample. The sequenced material came from PBMCs. These receptors were obtained from a man younger than 35 in good health and CMV-seronegative.

The V gene is TRBV9, the J gene TRBJ2-7, with 11 bases fitting TRBD2. V lost 3 bases and J lost 4; bases outside the gene matches: 9. The CDR3 has 16 residues. Germline lookup yields CDR1 SGDLS and CDR2 YYNGEE. The CDR3 sequence: CASSAEGLAAGYEQYF. CDR3 coding DNA: TGTGCCAGCAGCGCCGAGGGACTAGCGGCGGGTTACGAGCAGTACTTC.

This chain joins TRBV10-3 and TRBJ1-5; 8 bases are a match to TRBD1. This CDR3 comprises 13 residues. V gave up 6 bases and J gave up 6 bases; unmatched junction bases: 4. The germline gives CDR1 ENHRY, CDR2 SYGVKD. CDR3 coding DNA: TGTGCCATCAGCACAGGGGGGGGTCAGCCCCAGCATTTT. It specifies CAISTGGGQPQHF.

This chain links TRBV11-2 with TRBJ2-2, with 7 bases aligning to TRBD2. The length of the CDR3 is 16 residues. V trimming: 1 base; J trimming: 4 bases; junction bases outside the gene matches: 6. Germline V gene data show CDR1 as SGHAT and CDR2 as FQNNGV. CDR3 bases: TGTGCCAGCAGCTTAGCGGGGGGTTTGATCACCGGGGAGCTGTTTTTT. It translates to CASSLAGGLITGELFF.

The CDR3, as DNA: TGTGCCAGTAGTGTAATAGCGGGGGAGTACAATGAGCAGTTCTTC. Protein sequence: CASSVIAGEYNEQFF. This sequence joins TRBV19 and TRBJ2-1, with 9 bases aligning to TRBD2. Germline trimming cut 5 bases from V and 4 bases from J; bases unmatched to any gene: 6. This CDR3 contains 15 residues. CDR1 is LNHDA and CDR2 is SQIVND in the germline V gene (reference sequence). Using reference TRBV19 and TRBJ2-1 for the parts outside the CDR3, the full variable domain is DGGITQSPKYLFRKEGQNVTLSCEQNLNHDAMYWYRQDPGQGLRLIYYSQIVNDFQKGDIAEGYSVSREKKESFPLTVTSAQKNPTAFYLCASSVIAGEYNEQFFGPGTRLTVL.

The V gene is TRBV7-9, the J gene TRBJ1-2, with D maybe TRBD1 (5 bases). V lost 5 bases to trimming and J lost 4 bases, with 11 bases between them. The V gene's germline CDR1 is SEHNR and CDR2 FQNEAQ (reference sequence). The CDR3 is made up of 13 amino acids. The CDR3 spells CASSLGTSYGYTF. The CDR3 DNA follows: TGTGCCAGCAGCCTTGGGACTTCCTATGGCTACACCTTC. The full variable domain, completed using reference TRBV7-9 and TRBJ1-2, is DTGVSQNPRHKITKRGQNVTFRCDPISEHNRLYWYRQTLGQGPEFLTYFQNEAQLEKSRLLSDRFSAERPKGSFSTLEIQRTEQGDSAMYLCASSLGTSYGYTFGSGTRLTVV.

The chain couples TRBV14 to TRBJ1-1; maybe TRBD1 (5 bases). The CDR3 length is 13 residues. Trimming removed 4 bases at V and 1 base at J, with 7 bases between. In germline, CDR1 is SGHDN, CDR2 FVKESK. The CDR3 here is CASSPGPNTEAFF. The CDR3 bases are TGTGCCAGCAGCCCAGGGCCGAACACTGAAGCTTTCTTT.

Concerning this clone itself: Sequence at one end of the junction differs from germline and may be a read error. The rearrangement links TRBV7-9 to TRBJ2-2; perhaps TRBD2 as D (5 bases). The CDR3 is made up of 16 amino acids. CDR1 is SEHNR, CDR2 FQNEAQ, per germline (reference sequence). The CDR3 DNA sequence: TGTTCCAGCAGTACTAGGTTGGAGTCGAACACCGGGGAGCTGTTTTTT. It codes for CSSSTRLESNTGELFF.

This rearrangement joins TRBV29-1 to TRBJ1-1; D perhaps matches TRBD1 (6 bases). The CDR3 length is 14 residues. Per the germline V gene, CDR1 is SQVTM and CDR2 is ANQGSEA. Trimming removed 0 bases from V and 6 bases from J, with 14 bases in between. CDR3 in DNA: TGCAGCGTTGAAGATAGGGGGAAGAGGGCTGAAGCTTTCTTT. It encodes CSVEDRGKRAEAFF. Full variable domain (missing parts from reference TRBV29-1 and TRBJ1-1): SAVISQKPSRDICQRGTSLTIQCQVDSQVTMMFWYRQQPGQSLTLIATANQGSEATYESGFVIDKFPISRPNLTFSTLTVSNMSPEDSSIYLCSVEDRGKRAEAFFGQGTRLTVV.

The chain links TRBV29-1 to TRBJ2-5, with TRBD2 identical over 9 bases. Trimming at V came to 4 bases and at J to 4 bases, leaving 4 bases not matched to a gene. The CDR3 runs to 13 residues. In germline, CDR1 is SQVTM, CDR2 ANQGSEA. The CDR3 region is CSVGRGGRETQYF. As DNA, the CDR3 is TGCAGCGTTGGGCGGGGGGGCCGAGAGACCCAGTACTTC.

This sequence joins TRBV5-6 and TRBJ1-1; D is possibly TRBD1 (5 bases). Trimming stripped 5 bases from V and 1 base from J, with 12 bases between. The V gene's germline CDR1 is SGHDT and CDR2 YYEEEE. The CDR3 extends over 14 amino acids. CDR3 sequence reads: CASRWGVGNTEAFF. The CDR3 DNA reads TGTGCCAGCAGGTGGGGGGTAGGGAACACTGAAGCTTTCTTT.

The rearrangement joins TRBV28 to TRBJ1-3; 11 positions match TRBD1. From germline, CDR1 is MDHEN and CDR2 SYDVKM. V dropped 1 base and J dropped 4; count of bases not matched to a gene: 9. The CDR3 is 18 amino acids. As DNA, the CDR3 is TGTGCCAGCAGTTTATATCGGACAGGGGGCACGGGAGGAAACACCATATATTTT. It translates to CASSLYRTGGTGGNTIYF.

The V call is TRBV5-1, the J call TRBJ2-7; 8 nucleotides agree with TRBD1. Germline assignment: CDR1 SGHRS and CDR2 YFSETQ. V shed 5 bases, J shed 2 bases, and the junction held 9 bases outside the gene matches. CDR3 length: 15 amino acids. The CDR3 spells CASSVMTGDTYEQYF. CDR3 in DNA: TGCGCCAGCAGTGTTATGACAGGGGATACCTACGAGCAGTACTTC.

The V call is TRBV6-6, the J call TRBJ2-3, with 12 nucleotides matching TRBD1. The CDR3 has 16 amino acids. V lost 7 bases to trimming and J lost 5 bases; unmatched junction nucleotides: 10. Germline V lookup: CDR1 MNHNY, CDR2 SVGAGI (reference sequence). CDR3 loop: CASINPGQGAGDTQYF. CDR3 DNA: TGTGCCAGCATCAATCCGGGACAGGGGGCGGGAGATACGCAGTATTTT.

The chain is built from TRBV6-5 and TRBJ1-5; D may be TRBD1 (5 bases). This CDR3 is 12 amino acids long. With 8 bases removed from V and 5 bases from J, the gap between germline ends came to 10 bases. Germline values: CDR1 MNHEY, CDR2 SVGAGI. The CDR3 DNA is TGTGCCAGCGGGGGGATCGATCAGCCCCAGCATTTT. It is translated as CASGGIDQPQHF.

CDR3 region: CASSWRAISYNEQFF. The DNA for the CDR3 is TGTGCCAGCAGTTGGAGGGCGATCTCCTACAATGAGCAGTTCTTC. The chain couples TRBV27 to TRBJ2-1; a possible D gene is TRBD2 (6 bases). CDR3 length: 15 residues. Trimming left V 4 bases short and J 0 bases short, with 10 bases between. CDR1 and CDR2 from the germline V gene are MNHEY and SMNVEV (reference sequence).

The sample holds one count of this clone. The rearrangement links TRBV5-4 to TRBJ2-7; the D gene is possibly TRBD1 (5 bases). The V gene's germline CDR1 is SGHNT and CDR2 YYREEE (reference sequence). The CDR3 is 13 residues long. Trimming removed 3 bases at V and 6 bases at J, with 13 bases between. CDR3 sequence (DNA): TGTGCCAGCAGCTCGGACACCTTCACCGAGCAGTACTTC. Its protein product is CASSSDTFTEQYF.

The chain recombines TRBV7-6 with TRBJ2-5; 8 bases map to TRBD2. The CDR3 is 14 amino acids. The trim removed 5 bases at V and 2 bases at J, leaving 4 bases unmatched. The germline gives CDR1 SGHVS, CDR2 FNYEAQ. The CDR3 protein is CASSPGGIQETQYF. Here the CDR3 DNA reads TGTGCCAGCAGCCCGGGGGGGATACAAGAGACCCAGTACTTC.

This chain connects TRBV19 to TRBJ1-1; D is unresolved. This CDR3 is 14 amino acids long. V was shortened by 9 bases and J by 0 bases, with 14 bases between the two germline ends. Germline V CDR1 and CDR2: LNHDA, SQIVND (reference sequence). The CDR3 nucleotides are TGTGCCAGCCGCCGGCCGGGGATGAACACTGAAGCTTTCTTT. Protein product: CASRRPGMNTEAFF.